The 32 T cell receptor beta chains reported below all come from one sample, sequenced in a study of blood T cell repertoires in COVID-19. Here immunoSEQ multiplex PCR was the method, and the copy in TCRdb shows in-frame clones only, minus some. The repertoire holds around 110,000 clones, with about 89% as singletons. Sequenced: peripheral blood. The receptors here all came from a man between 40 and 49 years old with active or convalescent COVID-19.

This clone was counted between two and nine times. In DNA, the CDR3 is TGTGCCAGCAGCGCCCGGAGCCTGCCGAATTCACCCCTCCACTTT. Its translation is CASSARSLPNSPLHF. The chain has TRBV28 and TRBJ1-6; D unresolved. This CDR3 comprises 15 residues. The germline gives CDR1 MDHEN, CDR2 SYDVKM. The V end lost 6 bases, the J end lost 7 bases, and 16 bases lay between the germline ends.

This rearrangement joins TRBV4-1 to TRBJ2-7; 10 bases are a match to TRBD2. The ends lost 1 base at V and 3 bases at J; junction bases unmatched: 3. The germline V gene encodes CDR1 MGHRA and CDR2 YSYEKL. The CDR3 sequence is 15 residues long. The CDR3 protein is CASSQASSGSYEQYF. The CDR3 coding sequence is TGCGCCAGCAGCCAAGCGTCTAGCGGGAGCTACGAGCAGTACTTC.

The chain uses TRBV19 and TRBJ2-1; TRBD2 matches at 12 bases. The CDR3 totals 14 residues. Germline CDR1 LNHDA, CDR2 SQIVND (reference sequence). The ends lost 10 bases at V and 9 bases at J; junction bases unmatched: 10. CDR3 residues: CATTETSGRGEQFF. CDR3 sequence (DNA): TGTGCCACCACTGAGACTAGCGGGAGAGGTGAGCAGTTCTTC.

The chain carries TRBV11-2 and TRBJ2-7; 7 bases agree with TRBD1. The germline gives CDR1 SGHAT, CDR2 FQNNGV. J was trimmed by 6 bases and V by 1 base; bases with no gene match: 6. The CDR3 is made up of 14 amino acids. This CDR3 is CASSLGTGSTEQYF. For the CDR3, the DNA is TGTGCCAGCAGCTTAGGGACAGGCTCTACCGAGCAGTACTTC. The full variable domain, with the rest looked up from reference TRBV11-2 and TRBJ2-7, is EAGVAQSPRYKIIEKRQSVAFWCNPISGHATLYWYQQILGQGPKLLIQFQNNGVVDDSQLPKDRFSAERLKGVDSTLKIQPAKLEDSAVYLCASSLGTGSTEQYFGPGTRLTVT.

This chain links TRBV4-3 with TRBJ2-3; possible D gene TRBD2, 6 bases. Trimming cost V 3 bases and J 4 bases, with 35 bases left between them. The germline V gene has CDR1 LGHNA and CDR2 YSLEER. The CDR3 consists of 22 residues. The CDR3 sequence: CASSHVTGGVLLGFGYPDTQYF. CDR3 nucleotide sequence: TGCGCCAGCAGCCATGTCACAGGAGGGGTTTTGCTGGGGTTCGGATACCCAGATACGCAGTATTTT.

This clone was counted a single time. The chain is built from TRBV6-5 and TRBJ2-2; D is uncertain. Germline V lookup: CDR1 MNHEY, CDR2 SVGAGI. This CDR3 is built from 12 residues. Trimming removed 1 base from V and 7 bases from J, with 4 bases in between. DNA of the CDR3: TGTGCCAGCAGTTACTTTAGCGGGGAGCTGTTTTTT. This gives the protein CASSYFSGELFF.

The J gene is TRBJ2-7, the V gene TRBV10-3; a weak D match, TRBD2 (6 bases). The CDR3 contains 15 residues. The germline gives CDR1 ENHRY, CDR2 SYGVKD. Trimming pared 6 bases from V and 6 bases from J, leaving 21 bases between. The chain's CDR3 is CAIRVLRDRGSEQYF. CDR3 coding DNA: TGTGCCATCAGAGTTCTCCGGGACCGGGGGAGCGAGCAGTACTTC.

In DNA form, the CDR3 reads TGTGCCAGCAGCCCCTTCGACAGGAGCACCGGGGAGCTGTTTTTT. Protein: CASSPFDRSTGELFF. The genes are TRBV7-2 and TRBJ2-2, with a weak D call TRBD1 (6 bases). Per the germline V gene, CDR1 is SGHTA and CDR2 is FQGNSA. The germline V and J ends were trimmed by 5 bases and 4 bases, with 14 bases remaining between them. The CDR3 covers 15 residues.

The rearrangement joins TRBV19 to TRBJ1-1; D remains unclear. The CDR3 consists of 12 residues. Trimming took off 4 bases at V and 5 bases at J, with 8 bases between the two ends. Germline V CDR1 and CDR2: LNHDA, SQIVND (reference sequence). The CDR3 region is CASSNGVTEAFF. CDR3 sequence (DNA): TGTGCCAGTAGTAACGGGGTAACTGAAGCTTTCTTT. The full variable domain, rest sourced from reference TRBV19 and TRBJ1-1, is DGGITQSPKYLFRKEGQNVTLSCEQNLNHDAMYWYRQDPGQGLRLIYYSQIVNDFQKGDIAEGYSVSREKKESFPLTVTSAQKNPTAFYLCASSNGVTEAFFGQGTRLTVV.

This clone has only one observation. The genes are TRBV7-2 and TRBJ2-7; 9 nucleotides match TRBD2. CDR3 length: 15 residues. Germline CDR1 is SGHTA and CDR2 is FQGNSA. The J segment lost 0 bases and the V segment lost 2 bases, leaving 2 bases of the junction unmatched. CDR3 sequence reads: CASSLKREASYEQYF. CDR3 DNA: TGTGCCAGCAGCTTAAAGCGGGAGGCCTCCTACGAGCAGTACTTC.

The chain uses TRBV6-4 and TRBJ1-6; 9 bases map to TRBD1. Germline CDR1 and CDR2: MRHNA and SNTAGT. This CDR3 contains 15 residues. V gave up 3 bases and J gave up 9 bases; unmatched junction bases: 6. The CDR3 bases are TGTGCCAGCAGTGAACAGGGGGCGTCCGGTTCACCCCTCCACTTT. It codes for CASSEQGASGSPLHF.

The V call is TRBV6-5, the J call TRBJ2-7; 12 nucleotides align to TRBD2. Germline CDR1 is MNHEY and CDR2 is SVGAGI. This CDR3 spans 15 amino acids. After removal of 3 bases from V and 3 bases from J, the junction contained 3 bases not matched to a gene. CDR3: CASSYGLAGYYEQYF. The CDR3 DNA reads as TGTGCCAGCAGTTATGGACTAGCGGGATACTACGAGCAGTACTTC.

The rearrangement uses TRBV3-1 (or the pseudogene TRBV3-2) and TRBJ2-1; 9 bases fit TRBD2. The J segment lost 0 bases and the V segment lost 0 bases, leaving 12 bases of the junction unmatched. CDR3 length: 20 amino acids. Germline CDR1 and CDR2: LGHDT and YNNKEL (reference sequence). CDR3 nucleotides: TGTGCCAGCAGCCAAGATATGGCTAGCGGGGCCCCTTTCTCCTACAATGAGCAGTTCTTC. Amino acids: CASSQDMASGAPFSYNEQFF.

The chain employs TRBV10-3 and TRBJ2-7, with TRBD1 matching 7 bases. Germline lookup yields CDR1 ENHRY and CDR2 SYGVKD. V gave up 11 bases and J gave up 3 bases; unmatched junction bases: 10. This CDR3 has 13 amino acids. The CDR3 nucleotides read TGTGCCGTGACCGGGACAGCACTCTACGAGCAGTACTTC. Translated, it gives CAVTGTALYEQYF.

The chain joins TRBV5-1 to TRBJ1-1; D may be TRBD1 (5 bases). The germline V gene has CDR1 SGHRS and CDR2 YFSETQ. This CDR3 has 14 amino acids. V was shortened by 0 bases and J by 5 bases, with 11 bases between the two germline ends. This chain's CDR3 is CASSLAQAGTEAFF. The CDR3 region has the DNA TGCGCCAGCAGCTTGGCCCAGGCAGGGACTGAAGCTTTCTTT.

CDR3 DNA: TGTGCCAGCAGCCTCTTGGGAGGGGCGACCCAGTACTTC. Encoded protein: CASSLLGGATQYF. The chain joins TRBV3-1 (or the pseudogene TRBV3-2) to TRBJ2-5, with 7 bases that match TRBD2. After removal of 4 bases from V and 7 bases from J, the junction contained 6 bases not matched to a gene. CDR1 is LGHDT and CDR2 is YNNKEL in the germline V gene (reference sequence). The CDR3 runs to 13 residues.

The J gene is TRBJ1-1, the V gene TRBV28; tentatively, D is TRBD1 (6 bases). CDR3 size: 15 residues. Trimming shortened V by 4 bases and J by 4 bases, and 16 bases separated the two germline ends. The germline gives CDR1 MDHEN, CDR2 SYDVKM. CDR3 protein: CASSSAQGWGTEAFF. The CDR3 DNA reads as TGTGCCAGCAGTTCCGCACAGGGCTGGGGCACTGAAGCTTTCTTT.

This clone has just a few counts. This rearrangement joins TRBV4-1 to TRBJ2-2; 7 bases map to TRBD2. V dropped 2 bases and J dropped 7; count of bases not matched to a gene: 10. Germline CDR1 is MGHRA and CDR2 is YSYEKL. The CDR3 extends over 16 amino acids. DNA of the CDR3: TGCGCCAGCAGCCAATCTAGCGGCTTCCGCCTCGGGGAGCTGTTTTTT. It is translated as CASSQSSGFRLGELFF.

CDR3 region: CASSANRVNQPQHF. In DNA, the CDR3 is TGTGCCAGCAGTGCTAACAGGGTCAATCAGCCCCAGCATTTT. J is TRBJ1-5 and V is TRBV6-1, with D possibly TRBD1 on 6 matching bases. Germline values: CDR1 MNHNS, CDR2 SASEGT. The CDR3 sequence is 14 residues long. V gave up 4 bases and J gave up 3 bases, with 10 bases separating them.

Written as DNA, the CDR3 is TGTGCCAGCAGTCTGATAGCAGAAATCACAGATACGCAGTATTTT. Its protein is CASSLIAEITDTQYF. This sequence joins TRBV28 and TRBJ2-3; no clear D. The germline V and J ends were trimmed by 5 bases and 2 bases, with 14 bases remaining between them. Per germline, CDR1 MDHEN and CDR2 SYDVKM. The CDR3 covers 15 residues.

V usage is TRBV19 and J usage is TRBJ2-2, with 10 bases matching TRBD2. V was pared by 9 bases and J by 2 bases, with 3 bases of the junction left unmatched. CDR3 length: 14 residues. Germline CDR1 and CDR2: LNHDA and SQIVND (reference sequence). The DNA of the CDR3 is TGTGCCAGCCTAGCGGGGGTTAACACCGGGGAGCTGTTTTTT. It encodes CASLAGVNTGELFF.

The CDR3 here is CASRQDRSWGGELFF. Here the CDR3 DNA reads TGTGCAAGTCGCCAGGACAGGTCTTGGGGCGGGGAGCTGTTTTTT. The rearrangement links TRBV12-2 to TRBJ2-2; the listed D gene, TRBD1, was not tested against the DNA. TRBV12-2 is assigned pseudogene status. The CDR3 has 15 residues.

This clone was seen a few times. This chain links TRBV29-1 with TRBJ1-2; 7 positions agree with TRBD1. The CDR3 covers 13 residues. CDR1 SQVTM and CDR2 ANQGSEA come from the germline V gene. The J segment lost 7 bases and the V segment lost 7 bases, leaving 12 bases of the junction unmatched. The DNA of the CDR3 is TGCAGCGCTGGAGAGGGACAGATGGGTGGCTACACCTTC. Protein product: CSAGEGQMGGYTF.

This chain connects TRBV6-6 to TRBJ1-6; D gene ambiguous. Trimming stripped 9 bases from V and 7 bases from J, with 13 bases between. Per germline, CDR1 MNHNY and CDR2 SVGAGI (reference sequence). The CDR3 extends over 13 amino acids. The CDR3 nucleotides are TGTGCCAGTACCCGGGGTTTGAATTCACCCCTCCACTTT. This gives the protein CASTRGLNSPLHF.

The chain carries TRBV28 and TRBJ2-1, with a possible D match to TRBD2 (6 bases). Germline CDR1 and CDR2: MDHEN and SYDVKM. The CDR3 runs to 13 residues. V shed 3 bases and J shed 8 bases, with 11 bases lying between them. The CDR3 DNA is TGTGCCAGCAGTTTCCGAGGGGAGGATGAGCAGTTCTTC. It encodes CASSFRGEDEQFF.

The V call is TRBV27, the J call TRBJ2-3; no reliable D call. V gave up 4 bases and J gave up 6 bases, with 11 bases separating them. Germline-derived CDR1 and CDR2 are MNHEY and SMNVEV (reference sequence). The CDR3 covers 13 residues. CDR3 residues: CASSYRRLDTQYF. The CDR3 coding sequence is TGTGCCAGCAGTTATCGAAGACTTGATACGCAGTATTTT.

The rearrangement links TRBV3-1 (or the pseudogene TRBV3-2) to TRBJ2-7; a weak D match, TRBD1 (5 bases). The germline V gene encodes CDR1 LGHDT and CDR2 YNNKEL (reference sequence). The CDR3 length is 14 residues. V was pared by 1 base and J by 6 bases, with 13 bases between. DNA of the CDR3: TGTGCCAGCAGCCAAGGGCAGGGCCGAACCGAGCAGTACTTC. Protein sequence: CASSQGQGRTEQYF.

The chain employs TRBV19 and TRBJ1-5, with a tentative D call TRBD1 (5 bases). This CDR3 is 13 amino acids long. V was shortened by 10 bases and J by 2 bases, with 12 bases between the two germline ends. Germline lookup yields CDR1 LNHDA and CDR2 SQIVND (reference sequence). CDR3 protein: CATRGGGNQPQHF. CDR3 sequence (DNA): TGTGCCACCCGCGGGGGGGGCAATCAGCCCCAGCATTTT.

The DNA of the CDR3 is TGTGCCAGCAGCTTAGGATTCTGGGACAGTGAGCAGTTCTTC. This encodes CASSLGFWDSEQFF. The chain combines TRBV7-2 with TRBJ2-1, with TRBD1 matching 7 bases. Trimming removed 1 base from V and 9 bases from J; junction bases left unmatched: 6. CDR1 SGHTA and CDR2 FQGNSA come from the germline V gene. The CDR3 runs 14 residues.

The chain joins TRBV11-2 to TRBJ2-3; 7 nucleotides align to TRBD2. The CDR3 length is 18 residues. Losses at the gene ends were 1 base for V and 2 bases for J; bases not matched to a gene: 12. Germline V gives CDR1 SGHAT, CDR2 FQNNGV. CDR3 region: CASSLVRIGLAATDTQYF. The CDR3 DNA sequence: TGTGCCAGCAGCTTAGTCCGTATAGGGCTAGCGGCCACAGATACGCAGTATTTT.

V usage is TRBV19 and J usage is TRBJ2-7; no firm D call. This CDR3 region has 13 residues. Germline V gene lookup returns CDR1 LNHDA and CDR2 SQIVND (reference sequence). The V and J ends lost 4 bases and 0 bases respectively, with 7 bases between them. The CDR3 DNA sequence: TGTGCCAGTAGTAGTGACATCTCCTACGAGCAGTACTTC. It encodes CASSSDISYEQYF. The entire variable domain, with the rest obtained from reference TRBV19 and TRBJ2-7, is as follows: DGGITQSPKYLFRKEGQNVTLSCEQNLNHDAMYWYRQDPGQGLRLIYYSQIVNDFQKGDIAEGYSVSREKKESFPLTVTSAQKNPTAFYLCASSSDISYEQYFGPGTRLTVT.

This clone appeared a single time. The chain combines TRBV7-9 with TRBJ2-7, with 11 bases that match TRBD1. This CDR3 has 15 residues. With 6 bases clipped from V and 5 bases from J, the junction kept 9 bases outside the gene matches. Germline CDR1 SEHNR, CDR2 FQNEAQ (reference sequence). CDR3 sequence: CASSGTGTGGDEQYF. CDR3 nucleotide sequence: TGTGCCAGCAGTGGGACCGGGACAGGGGGTGACGAGCAGTACTTC.